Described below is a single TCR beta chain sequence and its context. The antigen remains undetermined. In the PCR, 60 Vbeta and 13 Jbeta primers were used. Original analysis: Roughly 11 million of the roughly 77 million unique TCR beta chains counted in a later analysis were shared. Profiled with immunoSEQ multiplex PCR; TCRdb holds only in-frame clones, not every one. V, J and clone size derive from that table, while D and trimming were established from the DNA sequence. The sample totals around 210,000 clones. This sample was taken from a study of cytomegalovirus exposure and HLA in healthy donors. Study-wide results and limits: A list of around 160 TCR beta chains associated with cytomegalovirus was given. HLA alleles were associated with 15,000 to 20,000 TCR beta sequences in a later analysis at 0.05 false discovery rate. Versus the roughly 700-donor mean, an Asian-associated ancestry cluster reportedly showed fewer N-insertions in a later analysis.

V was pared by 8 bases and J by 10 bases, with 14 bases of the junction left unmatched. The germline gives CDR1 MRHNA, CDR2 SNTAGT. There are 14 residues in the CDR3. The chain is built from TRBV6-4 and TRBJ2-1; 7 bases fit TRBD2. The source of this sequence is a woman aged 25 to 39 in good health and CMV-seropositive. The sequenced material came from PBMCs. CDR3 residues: CASAPNREAGEQFF. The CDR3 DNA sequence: TGTGCCAGCGCCCCAAATCGGGAGGCAGGGGAGCAGTTCTTC.